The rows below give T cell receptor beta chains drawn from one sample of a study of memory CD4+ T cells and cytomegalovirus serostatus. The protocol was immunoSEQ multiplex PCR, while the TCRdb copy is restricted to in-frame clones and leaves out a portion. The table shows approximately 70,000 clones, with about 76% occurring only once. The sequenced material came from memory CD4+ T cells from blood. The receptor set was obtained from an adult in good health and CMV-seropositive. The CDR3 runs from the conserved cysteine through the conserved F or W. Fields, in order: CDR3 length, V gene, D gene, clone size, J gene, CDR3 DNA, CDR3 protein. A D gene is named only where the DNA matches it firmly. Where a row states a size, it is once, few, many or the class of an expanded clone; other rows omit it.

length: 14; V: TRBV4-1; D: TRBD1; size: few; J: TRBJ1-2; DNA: TGCGCCAGCAGCCAAGGGACAGGGGCCAGTGGCTACACCTTC; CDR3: CASSQGTGASGYTF
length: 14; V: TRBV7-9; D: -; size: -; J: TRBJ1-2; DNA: TGTGCCAGCAGCTTAGACAGGGTGACGTACGGCTACACCTTC; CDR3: CASSLDRVTYGYTF
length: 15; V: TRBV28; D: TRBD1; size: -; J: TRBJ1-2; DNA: TGTGCCAGCAGAAAGCCCCTCAGGACAGGGCTTGGCTACACCTTC; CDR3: CASRKPLRTGLGYTF
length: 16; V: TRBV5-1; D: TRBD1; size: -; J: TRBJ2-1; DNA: TGCGCCAGCAGCATGGAACCGGGACAGGGCTACAATGAGCAGTTCTTC; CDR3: CASSMEPGQGYNEQFF
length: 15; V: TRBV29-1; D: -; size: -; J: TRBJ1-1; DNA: TGCAGCGTTGTTTTAACGGGGGGGAGGAACACTGAAGCTTTCTTT; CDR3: CSVVLTGGRNTEAFF
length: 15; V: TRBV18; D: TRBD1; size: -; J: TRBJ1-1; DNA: TGTGCCAGCTCACCGCGACAGGGGGGGAACACTGAAGCTTTCTTT; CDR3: CASSPRQGGNTEAFF
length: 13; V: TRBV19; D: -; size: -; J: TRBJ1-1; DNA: TGTGCCAGTAGTCCGGGGAGGGGTTTTCTTGCTTTCTTT; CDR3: CASSPGRGFLAFF
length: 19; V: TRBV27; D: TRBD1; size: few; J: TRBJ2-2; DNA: TGTGCCAGCAAATCTCCCCGGGACAGGGGTCGTAAGAACACCGGGGAGCTGTTTTTT; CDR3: CASKSPRDRGRKNTGELFF
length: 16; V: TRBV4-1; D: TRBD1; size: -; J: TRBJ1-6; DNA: TGCGCCAGCAGCCTAAAGCTAGGGACAGGCTGGGGAGCCCTCCACTTT; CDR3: CASSLKLGTGWGALHF
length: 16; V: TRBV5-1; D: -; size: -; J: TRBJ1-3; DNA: TGCGCCAGCAGCCCTTGGACAGAAAACTCTGGAAACACCATATATTTT; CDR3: CASSPWTENSGNTIYF
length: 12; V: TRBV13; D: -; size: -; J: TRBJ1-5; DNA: TGTGCCAGCAGCTTCCCGGCTCAGCCCCAGCATTTT; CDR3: CASSFPAQPQHF
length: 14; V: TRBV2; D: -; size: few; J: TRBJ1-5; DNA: TGTGCCAGCAGTGACAGGGGCGGCAATCAGCCCCAGCATTTT; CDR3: CASSDRGGNQPQHF
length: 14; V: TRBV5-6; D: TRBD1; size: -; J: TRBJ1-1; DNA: TGTGCCAGCAGTCATCCAGGGACAGGGGTTGAAGCTTTCTTT; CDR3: CASSHPGTGVEAFF
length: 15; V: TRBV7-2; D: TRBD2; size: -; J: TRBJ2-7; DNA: TGTGCCAGCAGCTTAGCCCTAGCGGGGGTATACGAGCAGTACTTC; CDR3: CASSLALAGVYEQYF
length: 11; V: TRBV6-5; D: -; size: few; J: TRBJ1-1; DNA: TGTGCCAGCAGGCGAAACACTGAAGCTTTCTTT; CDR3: CASRRNTEAFF
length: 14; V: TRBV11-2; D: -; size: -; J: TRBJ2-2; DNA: TGTGCCAGCCGGGTCCATCTTAACACCGGGGAGCTGTTTTTT; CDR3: CASRVHLNTGELFF
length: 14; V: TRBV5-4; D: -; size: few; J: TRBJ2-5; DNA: TGTGCCAGCAGCTTGGGCGGGACCTTGGTGGTCCAGTACTTC; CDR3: CASSLGGTLVVQYF
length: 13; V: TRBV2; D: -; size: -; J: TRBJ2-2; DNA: TGTGCCAGCAGTGCTGACCTAACCGGGGAGCTGTTTTTT; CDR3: CASSADLTGELFF
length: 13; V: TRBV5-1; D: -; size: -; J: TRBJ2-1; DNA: TGCGCCAGCAGCTTGGAAACGGGAAATGAGCAGTTCTTC; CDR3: CASSLETGNEQFF
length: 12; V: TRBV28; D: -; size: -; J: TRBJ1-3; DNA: TGTGCCAGCAGGCCAGGCGGAAACACCATATATTTT; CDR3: CASRPGGNTIYF
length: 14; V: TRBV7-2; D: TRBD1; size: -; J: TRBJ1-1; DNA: TGTGCCAGCAGCCGTACCGGGACAGCCCCTGAAGCTTTCTTT; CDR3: CASSRTGTAPEAFF
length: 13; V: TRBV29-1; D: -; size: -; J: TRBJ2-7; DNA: TGCAGCGTTGATCGTCCAGGATCCGGCGAGCAGTACTTC; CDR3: CSVDRPGSGEQYF
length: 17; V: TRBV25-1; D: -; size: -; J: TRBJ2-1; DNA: TGTGCCAGCAGTGATACCGGGGGACGAGGGTATTACAATGAGCAGTTCTTC; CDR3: CASSDTGGRGYYNEQFF
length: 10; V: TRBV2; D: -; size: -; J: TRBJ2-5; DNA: TGTGCCAGCAGGAGGAAGACCCAGTACTTC; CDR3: CASRRKTQYF
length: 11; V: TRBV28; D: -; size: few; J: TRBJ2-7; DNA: TGTGCCAGCAGTTTATACGCCGAGCAGTACTTC; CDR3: CASSLYAEQYF
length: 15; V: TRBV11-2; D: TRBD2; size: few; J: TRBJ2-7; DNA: TGTGCCAGCAGCTTATTTCTTGCGGGAGTTTACGAGCAGTACTTC; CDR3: CASSLFLAGVYEQYF
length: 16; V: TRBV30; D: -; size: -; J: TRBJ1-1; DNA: TGTGCCTGGAGCTCGGACCCGGGACTTCTTACAAGCGAAGCTTTCTTT; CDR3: CAWSSDPGLLTSEAFF
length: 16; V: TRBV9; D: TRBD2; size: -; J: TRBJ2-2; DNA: TGTGCCAGCAGCTCATCTGGGAGGGCGAACACCGGGGAGCTGTTTTTT; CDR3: CASSSSGRANTGELFF
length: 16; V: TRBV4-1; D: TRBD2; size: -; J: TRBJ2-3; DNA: TGCGCCAGCAGCTTAGGAGCGGGAGATTTCACAGATACGCAGTATTTT; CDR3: CASSLGAGDFTDTQYF
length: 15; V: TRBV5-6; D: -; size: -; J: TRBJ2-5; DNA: TGTGCCAGCAGCTTGGCCGAGACGTACCAAGAGACCCAGTACTTC; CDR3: CASSLAETYQETQYF
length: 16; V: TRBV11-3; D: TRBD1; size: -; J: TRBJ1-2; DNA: TGTGCCAGCAGCCTTTCAAAGAACAGGGGAGGGGATGGCTACACCTTC; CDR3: CASSLSKNRGGDGYTF
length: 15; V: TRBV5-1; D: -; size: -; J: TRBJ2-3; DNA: TGCGCCAGCAGCTTGGGTGTAGGGGGCACAGATACGCAGTATTTT; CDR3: CASSLGVGGTDTQYF
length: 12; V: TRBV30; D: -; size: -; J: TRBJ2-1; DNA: TGTGCCTGGAGAGAGGGGTACAATGAGCAGTTCTTC; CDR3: CAWREGYNEQFF
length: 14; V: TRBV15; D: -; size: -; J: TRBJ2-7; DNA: TGTGCCACCAGCAGCGACAGGAGCTCCTACGAGCAGTACTTC; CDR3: CATSSDRSSYEQYF
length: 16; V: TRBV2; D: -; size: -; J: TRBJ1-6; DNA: TGTGCCAGCAGTGAGTTTGAGGACTCCTATAATTCACCCCTCCACTTT; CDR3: CASSEFEDSYNSPLHF
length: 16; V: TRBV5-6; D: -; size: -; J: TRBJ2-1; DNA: TGTGCCAGCAGCCTGGAAGCTGGGGCCAGGTACAATGAGCAGTTCTTC; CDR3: CASSLEAGARYNEQFF
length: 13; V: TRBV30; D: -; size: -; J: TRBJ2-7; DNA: TGTGCCTGGGCCGACCTGGGCGCCTACGAGCAGTACTTC; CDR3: CAWADLGAYEQYF
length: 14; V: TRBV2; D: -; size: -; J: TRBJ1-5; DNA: TGTGCCAGCAGTGAACAGGGGCTAGGTCAGCCCCAGCATTTT; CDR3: CASSEQGLGQPQHF
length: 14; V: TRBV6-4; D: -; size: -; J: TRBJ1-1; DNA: TGTGCCAGCAGCCCCGAGGGACAGAACACTGAAGCTTTCTTT; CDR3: CASSPEGQNTEAFF
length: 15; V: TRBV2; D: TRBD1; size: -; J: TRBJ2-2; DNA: TGTGCCAGCAGCTGGGGACAGGGAGGGACCGGGGAGCTGTTTTTT; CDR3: CASSWGQGGTGELFF
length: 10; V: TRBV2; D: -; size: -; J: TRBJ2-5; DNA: TGTGCCAGCAGCTCGCAGGTCCAGTACTTC; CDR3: CASSSQVQYF
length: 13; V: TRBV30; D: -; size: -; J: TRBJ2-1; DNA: TGTGCCTGGAGTGGTGGCACCAACAATGAGCAGTTCTTC; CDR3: CAWSGGTNNEQFF
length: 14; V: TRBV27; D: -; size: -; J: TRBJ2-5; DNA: TGTGCCAGCAGTTTATCGGCTAGCCAAGAGACCCAGTACTTC; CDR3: CASSLSASQETQYF
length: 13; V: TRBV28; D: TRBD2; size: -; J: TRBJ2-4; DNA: TGTGCCAGCAGGACGGGGGGGAAAAACATTCAGTACTTC; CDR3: CASRTGGKNIQYF